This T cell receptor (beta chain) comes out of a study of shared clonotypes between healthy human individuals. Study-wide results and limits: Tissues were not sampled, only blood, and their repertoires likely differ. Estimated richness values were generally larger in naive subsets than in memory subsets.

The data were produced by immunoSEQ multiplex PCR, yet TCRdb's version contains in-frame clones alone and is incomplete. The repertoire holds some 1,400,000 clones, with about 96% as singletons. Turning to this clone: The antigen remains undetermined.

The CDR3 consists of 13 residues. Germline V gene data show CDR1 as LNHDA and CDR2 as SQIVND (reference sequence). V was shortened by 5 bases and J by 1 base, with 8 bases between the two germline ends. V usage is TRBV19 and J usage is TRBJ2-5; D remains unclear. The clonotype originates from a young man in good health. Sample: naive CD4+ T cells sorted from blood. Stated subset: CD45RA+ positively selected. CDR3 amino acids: CASSRHSQETQYF. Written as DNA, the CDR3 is TGTGCCAGTAGTCGACACTCCCAAGAGACCCAGTACTTC.